A few counts support the clone carrying this T cell receptor (beta chain). The target antigen is unknown. This CDR3 comprises 13 residues. Deletions cut 0 bases from V and 6 bases from J, with 9 bases between. CDR1 is SGHNT and CDR2 is YYREEE in the germline V gene (reference sequence). Use of 60 Vbeta and 13 Jbeta primers characterized the PCR. Profiled with immunoSEQ multiplex PCR; TCRdb holds only in-frame clones, not every one. The data show 110,000 to 150,000 clones, about 72% seen once. This specimen belongs to a study of cytomegalovirus exposure and HLA in healthy donors. Findings of the study overall: In vitro checks showed that a few CMV-associated chains really do target CMV antigens. Immune exposure information available was restricted to CMV serostatus. An apparent linkage of common viral pathogens to several of the most significant clusters emerged in a later analysis.

Input material: PBMCs. This chain links TRBV5-4 with TRBJ1-1; D is ambiguous. The TCR was taken from a man aged 40-55 years in good health and CMV-seronegative. The CDR3 nucleotides are TGTGCCAGCAGCTTGGGGGAGGGCGCTGAAGCTTTCTTT. It translates to CASSLGEGAEAFF.